This passage covers 16 T cell receptor beta chains from one sample sequenced in a study of a mutant IDH1 vaccine in newly diagnosed glioma. Clones were sequenced by immunoSEQ multiplex PCR, and TCRdb holds only the in-frame ones, with some missing. The profile covers some 60,000 clones, with about four fifths appearing a single time and 3.6% taken by the ten largest. Time point: week 11, during vaccination. A single vaccine dose contained 300 ug of mutant IDH1 20-mer peptide, and topical imiquimod was used with it. Antigens for these TCRs are unknown. The sample was PBMCs, taken from a glioma patient whose treatment included an IDH1 peptide vaccine. These TCRs come from a man aged 25-45 years with glioma.

This chain joins TRBV4-2 and TRBJ1-4; possibly TRBD1 for D (5 bases). The V end was cut by 5 bases, the J end by 3 bases, with 16 bases between. The CDR3 loop spans 16 amino acids. Germline V CDR1 and CDR2: LGHNA, YNFKEQ. CDR3: CASSVPREGSNEKLFF. Written as DNA, the CDR3 is TGTGCCAGCAGCGTACCCAGGGAAGGATCTAATGAAAAACTGTTTTTT.

The V and J genes are TRBV9 and TRBJ2-5; TRBD1 is a possible D gene (7 bases). The V end lost 1 base, the J end lost 5 bases, and 12 bases lay between the germline ends. Germline lookup yields CDR1 SGDLS and CDR2 YYNGEE. The CDR3 loop spans 14 amino acids. CDR3: CASSVLSGGETQYF. Written as DNA, the CDR3 is TGTGCCAGCAGCGTATTGTCAGGGGGGGAGACCCAGTACTTC.

This clone was seen only a few times. The genes are TRBV5-8 and TRBJ1-4, with D uncertain. V was clipped by 6 bases and J by 8 bases, with 8 bases between them. Per germline, CDR1 SGHTS and CDR2 YDEGEE. This CDR3 has 11 amino acids. The CDR3 protein is CASNKIEKLFF. The CDR3 DNA follows: TGTGCCAGCAACAAAATCGAAAAACTGTTTTTT.

A single count supports this clone. The gene calls are TRBV20-1 and TRBJ1-1, with unresolved D. V shed 6 bases and J shed 10 bases, with 15 bases lying between them. The germline V gene has CDR1 DFQATT and CDR2 SNEGSKA (reference sequence). This CDR3 has 11 amino acids. The DNA for the CDR3 is TGCAGTGCGAACGATCTGCCGCGAGCTTTCTTT. Amino acid sequence: CSANDLPRAFF.

This chain connects TRBV2 to TRBJ1-4; TRBD1 matches at 9 bases. The CDR3 has 15 amino acids. Germline V gene sequence: CDR1 SNHLY, CDR2 FYNNEI. With 6 bases clipped from V and 8 bases from J, the junction kept 10 bases outside the gene matches. Here the CDR3 DNA reads TGTGCCAGCAGCAGTTGGGACAGGGTAAAGGAAAAACTGTTTTTT. Translating it yields CASSSWDRVKEKLFF.

This chain joins TRBV5-1 and TRBJ2-7, with 8 bases aligning to TRBD1. Per the germline V gene, CDR1 is SGHRS and CDR2 is YFSETQ. With 4 bases clipped from V and 3 bases from J, the junction kept 6 bases outside the gene matches. The CDR3 sequence is 14 residues long. The CDR3 region is CASSLDREFYEQYF. CDR3 coding DNA: TGCGCCAGCAGCCTGGACAGGGAATTCTACGAGCAGTACTTC.

The chain employs TRBV7-2 and TRBJ2-2; the D gene is possibly TRBD1 (5 bases). Germline CDR1 is SGHTA and CDR2 is FQGNSA. This CDR3 is 15 amino acids long. V lost 2 bases to trimming and J lost 1 base, with 8 bases between them. CDR3 residues: CASSLIRGNTGELFF. The CDR3 DNA follows: TGTGCCAGCAGCTTAATTAGGGGGAACACCGGGGAGCTGTTTTTT.

V gene TRBV28 combines with J gene TRBJ1-1; no firm D call. Germline V gives CDR1 MDHEN, CDR2 SYDVKM. The CDR3 covers 15 residues. V gave up 10 bases and J gave up 0 bases, with 18 bases separating them. The CDR3 DNA sequence: TGTGCCACCCTCCCGACAATTCTCATGAACACTGAAGCTTTCTTT. It yields the protein CATLPTILMNTEAFF.

The chain links TRBV5-1 to TRBJ1-1; no firm D call. CDR3 length: 14 amino acids. The V gene lost 2 bases and the J gene lost 8 bases, with 16 bases spanning the gap. Per the germline V gene, CDR1 is SGHRS and CDR2 is YFSETQ. The CDR3 loop reads CASSLDGPRREAFF. The CDR3 DNA follows: TGCGCCAGCAGCTTAGACGGACCCCGGAGGGAAGCTTTCTTT.

This clone occurred once. The CDR3 nucleotides are TGTGCCAGCAGTGGAGAGGCAGGGTCTGATGGCTACACCTTC. The encoded protein is CASSGEAGSDGYTF. The gene calls are TRBV2 and TRBJ1-2; D might be TRBD1 (5 bases). Germline loops: CDR1 SNHLY, CDR2 FYNNEI. V was shortened by 4 bases and J by 6 bases, with 15 bases between the two germline ends. The CDR3 consists of 14 residues.

The rearrangement links TRBV28 to TRBJ2-7; 7 nucleotides match TRBD1. The CDR3 extends over 13 amino acids. V lost 6 bases, J lost 5 bases, and 7 bases stayed unmatched. Germline V lookup: CDR1 MDHEN, CDR2 SYDVKM. The CDR3 DNA sequence: TGTGCCAGCAGCCCCGGACAGGAGGACGAGCAGTACTTC. Translation: CASSPGQEDEQYF.

The rearrangement links TRBV5-1 to TRBJ2-3, with a weak D call TRBD2 (5 bases). Germline CDR1 and CDR2: SGHRS and YFSETQ. The CDR3 sequence is 16 residues long. V lost 2 bases and J 1 base, leaving 14 bases between the germline ends. The CDR3 here is CASSLTTSGGTDTQYF. The CDR3 DNA sequence: TGCGCCAGCAGCTTAACCACCTCCGGGGGCACAGATACGCAGTATTTT.

This chain joins TRBV9 and TRBJ1-1, with unresolved D. CDR3 length: 13 residues. From germline, CDR1 is SGDLS and CDR2 YYNGEE. The V gene lost 4 bases and the J gene lost 1 base, with 8 bases spanning the gap. CDR3: CASSTFTNTEAFF. DNA for the CDR3: TGTGCCAGCAGCACCTTCACGAACACTGAAGCTTTCTTT.

The chain uses TRBV4-3 and TRBJ1-3; D not certain. The V end was cut by 1 base, the J end by 2 bases, with 12 bases between. The CDR3 sequence is 16 residues long. Germline V gene sequence: CDR1 LGHNA, CDR2 YSLEER. CDR3 loop: CASSQVPLDTGNTIYF. The CDR3 DNA is TGCGCCAGCAGCCAAGTACCGCTGGATACTGGAAACACCATATATTTT.

J is TRBJ2-5 and V is TRBV7-9, with D tentatively TRBD1 (5 bases). The CDR3 consists of 15 residues. Germline CDR1 reads SEHNR; CDR2 reads FQNEAQ (reference sequence). The germline V and J ends were trimmed by 0 bases and 5 bases, with 13 bases remaining between them. The CDR3 sequence is CASSLAVGALETQYF. As DNA, the CDR3 is TGTGCCAGCAGCTTAGCGGTAGGGGCGTTGGAGACCCAGTACTTC.

The chain carries TRBV7-2 and TRBJ2-4; 14 nucleotides line up with TRBD2. With V trimmed by 5 bases and J by 8 bases, 5 bases remained unmatched. Germline loops: CDR1 SGHTA, CDR2 FQGNSA. The CDR3 covers 15 residues. CDR3: CASSLGTSGGYIQYF. The DNA of the CDR3 is TGTGCCAGCAGCCTAGGGACTAGCGGGGGTTACATTCAGTACTTC.